This T cell receptor (beta chain) appears in the sequencing data of a study of blood T cell repertoires in COVID-19. Looking at the study overall: Samples of COVID-19 (acute and convalescent) were obtained from the United States, Italy and Spain.

CDR1 and CDR2 (germline): SQVTM, ANQGSEA. V lost 4 bases and J lost 6, with 18 bases in between. This CDR3 is 14 amino acids long. Produced via immunoSEQ multiplex PCR; TCRdb's table is partial and in-frame only. Of some 130,000 clones listed, around 82% were seen once; the top ten hold about 1.5%. This clonotype was obtained from a man between 60 and 75 years old with acute or convalescent COVID-19. This chain links TRBV29-1 with TRBJ1-2, with D possibly matching TRBD1 (5 bases). The source material was peripheral blood. CDR3 amino acids: CSVALQVAVDGYTF. CDR3 bases: TGCAGCGTTGCGTTACAGGTTGCAGTGGATGGCTACACCTTC.